Detailed here is one TCR beta chain. This sample is drawn from a study of OX40 agonist ivuxolimab in advanced cancers. The CDR3 consists of 13 residues. Germline loops: CDR1 MDHEN, CDR2 SYDVKM. With 6 bases removed from V and 5 bases from J, the gap between germline ends came to 13 bases. Produced via immunoSEQ multiplex PCR; TCRdb's table is partial and in-frame only. The sample carries tens of thousands of clones, roughly 92% recorded once. The clonotype was recovered from an adult with an advanced solid tumor such as melanoma, head and neck, liver or kidney cancer. The gene calls are TRBV28 and TRBJ1-2, with a weak D call TRBD1 (5 bases). The source material was CD4+ or CD8+ T cells sorted from blood, sampled in a trial of the OX40 agonist ivuxolimab. This CDR3 reads CASSPGEGYGYTF. In nucleotides, the CDR3 is TGTGCCAGCAGCCCGGGGGAAGGGTATGGCTACACCTTC.